This paragraph reports one TCR beta chain. This sample stems from a study of cytomegalovirus exposure and HLA in healthy donors. This CDR3 contains 15 residues. Trimming at V came to 0 bases and at J to 7 bases, leaving 6 bases not matched to a gene. Germline CDR1 GTSNPN, CDR2 SVGIG (reference sequence). It was with 60 Vbeta and 13 Jbeta primers that the PCR ran. Sequenced by immunoSEQ multiplex PCR; TCRdb stores in-frame clones only, minus some. The sample has some 110,000 clones; the top ten hold under 7%. The specimen was PBMCs. The source of this sequence is a middle-aged man in good health and CMV-seropositive. The rearrangement links TRBV30 to TRBJ2-1, with 10 positions matching TRBD2. This CDR3 is CAWSVAGGPGNEQFF. In DNA, the CDR3 is TGTGCCTGGAGTGTAGCGGGAGGGCCGGGGAATGAGCAGTTCTTC.